The 7 T cell receptor beta chains in this list originate from one sample, sequenced in a study of shared clonotypes between healthy human individuals. Data came from immunoSEQ multiplex PCR; TCRdb stores just in-frame clones and leaves some out. The data contain 470,000 or so clones, over 75% of them seen just once; the ten biggest clones take up roughly 13%. Specimen: PBMCs. These receptors were taken from a woman aged 40 to 49 in good health. Some clones in this sample may be carry-over from other donors' samples.

The chain combines TRBV18 with TRBJ1-1, with D uncertain. Germline V lookup: CDR1 KGHSH, CDR2 LQKENI. The CDR3 consists of 16 residues. V gave up 1 base and J gave up 3 bases, with 15 bases separating them. The CDR3 spells CASSPRPESRDTEAFF. The CDR3 nucleotides are TGTGCCAGCTCACCACGACCGGAGAGTCGGGACACTGAAGCTTTCTTT.

This clone was picked up a small number of times. With a far larger clone one base away, a read error is the likely cause. In the same sample, other DNA sequences code for this CDR3. This chain links TRBV28 with TRBJ1-5, with 9 bases identical to TRBD1. The V and J ends lost 3 bases and 3 bases, in that order; junction bases with no gene match: 3. The CDR3 contains 15 residues. Germline assignment: CDR1 MDHEN and CDR2 SYDVKM. The CDR3 region is CASSFGDRDNQPQHF. CDR3 sequence (DNA): TGTGCCAGCAGTTTCGGGGACAGGGACAATCAGCCCCAGCATTTT.

The J gene is TRBJ2-1, the V gene TRBV30; 8 nucleotides agree with TRBD2. Germline V gene data show CDR1 as GTSNPN and CDR2 as SVGIG (reference sequence). With 0 bases clipped from V and 9 bases from J, the junction kept 7 bases outside the gene matches. The CDR3 is 14 residues long. CDR3: CAWSVTGGWSEQFF. The DNA of the CDR3 is TGTGCCTGGAGTGTAACGGGAGGGTGGAGTGAGCAGTTCTTC.

The chain recombines TRBV5-1 with TRBJ2-3, with 8 bases matching TRBD1. With V trimmed by 4 bases and J by 4 bases, 11 bases remained unmatched. The CDR3 totals 16 residues. Germline values: CDR1 SGHRS, CDR2 YFSETQ. The CDR3 loop reads CASSPVGQGGADTQYF. The CDR3 coding sequence is TGCGCCAGCAGCCCCGTCGGACAGGGCGGGGCAGATACGCAGTATTTT.

This chain uses TRBV19 with TRBJ2-5; D unresolved. Per the germline V gene, CDR1 is LNHDA and CDR2 is SQIVND (reference sequence). CDR3 size: 13 residues. V was cut by 8 bases and J by 5 bases, with 15 bases left in between. For the CDR3, the DNA is TGTGCCAGTGGGCCTTGGGATGGGGAGACCCAGTACTTC. Translated: CASGPWDGETQYF.

The chain employs TRBV7-8 and TRBJ2-7; D call uncertain. Trimming removed 5 bases from V and 1 base from J, with 9 bases in between. This CDR3 comprises 13 residues. CDR1 is SGHVS and CDR2 is FQNEAQ in the germline V gene. CDR3 DNA: TGTGCCAGCAGCATTAGGGTGTCCTACGAGCAGTACTTC. It codes for CASSIRVSYEQYF.

The V gene is TRBV5-8, the J gene TRBJ1-1; D ambiguous. The CDR3 has 13 amino acids. Trimming left V 5 bases short and J 10 bases short, with 18 bases between. Germline lookup yields CDR1 SGHTS and CDR2 YDEGEE. CDR3 residues: CASRIGRTWVAFF. The CDR3 DNA sequence: TGTGCCAGCAGAATAGGACGGACTTGGGTAGCTTTCTTT. The entire variable domain, with the rest obtained from reference TRBV5-8 and TRBJ1-1, is as follows: EAGVTQSPTHLIKTRGQQATLRCSPISGHTSVYWYQQALGLGLQFLLWYDEGEERNRGNFPPRFSGRQFPNYSSELNVNALELEDSALYLCASRIGRTWVAFFGQGTRLTVV.